This TCR beta chain was retrieved from a study of CD8 T cells in ankylosing spondylitis. Study-level results: CD8+ disease-linked clones were present at relatively low frequencies in blood.

The CDR3 loop spans 13 amino acids. In germline, CDR1 is SQVTM, CDR2 ANQGSEA. V was clipped by 1 base and J by 9 bases, with 14 bases between them. This clonotype was recorded many times. The antigen is not known. TCRdb re-derived calls from the 5' RACE reads in MiXCR, one entry per CDR3 protein. The sample lists 100,000 to 150,000 distinct CDR3 sequences, more than 6.5% occurring once. This receptor was identified in a male donor with ankylosing spondylitis or in good health (not recorded which). Material: blood, either unsorted or a sorted T cell fraction (not recorded which). This sequence joins TRBV29-1 and TRBJ2-3, with D unclear. CDR3 protein: CSVEGPSLGTQYF. For the CDR3, the DNA is TGCAGCGTTGAAGGGCCTTCACTTGGCACGCAGTATTTT.